Below, 12 T cell receptor beta chains from the same sample are listed, as sequenced in a study of breast tumors, draining lymph nodes, adjacent tissues. TCRdb passed the multiplex PCR reads through MiXCR, listing each CDR3 protein once. The sample yields about 8,300 distinct CDR3 sequences, over 60% seen once. Specimen: tumor-adjacent breast tissue. These receptors came from a female donor with breast cancer. Some clones in this sample may be carry-over from other donors' samples.

The chain links TRBV7-3 to TRBJ2-7, with unresolved D. The CDR3 has 15 amino acids. With 2 bases removed from V and 3 bases from J, the gap between germline ends came to 14 bases. Germline V gene data show CDR1 as SGHTA and CDR2 as FQGTGA. The CDR3 sequence: CASSLGKASLYEQYF. CDR3 DNA sequence: TGTGCCAGCAGCTTAGGGAAAGCTTCCCTCTACGAGCAGTACTTC.

The chain links TRBV11-1 to TRBJ1-2, with a possible D match to TRBD1 (5 bases). Trimming stripped 5 bases from V and 2 bases from J, with 12 bases between. Germline CDR1 and CDR2: SGHAT and FQDESV (reference sequence). The CDR3 spans 14 residues. The CDR3 here is CASSPGTVNYGYTF. CDR3 nucleotides: TGTGCCAGCAGCCCCGGGACGGTCAACTATGGCTACACCTTC.

By sample share, this clonotype is large. The chain combines TRBV20-1 with TRBJ2-2; TRBD2 agrees at 14 bases. The germline V gene encodes CDR1 DFQATT and CDR2 SNEGSKA (reference sequence). V shed 1 base and J 7 bases; nucleotides not matched to a gene: 11. This CDR3 spans 18 amino acids. This CDR3 reads CSARARGLAGVRGGELFF. The CDR3 DNA follows: TGCAGTGCTAGAGCTAGGGGACTAGCGGGAGTGAGGGGCGGGGAGCTGTTTTTT.

V gene TRBV19 combines with J gene TRBJ1-2; 9 nucleotides agree with TRBD1. The CDR3 is 14 amino acids. V lost 5 bases to trimming and J lost 3 bases; unmatched junction nucleotides: 4. Looked up from germline, CDR1 is LNHDA and CDR2 is SQIVND (reference sequence). The CDR3: CASSFRQGDYGYTF. The CDR3 coding sequence is TGTGCCAGTAGTTTCCGACAGGGGGACTATGGCTACACCTTC.

The rearrangement joins TRBV5-4 to TRBJ2-4; D is uncertain. The CDR3 runs to 16 residues. V lost 0 bases and J lost 0, with 10 bases in between. CDR1 SGHNT and CDR2 YYREEE come from the germline V gene (reference sequence). The CDR3 DNA reads as TGTGCCAGCAGCTTGGATCTTAACCAAGCCAAAAACATTCAGTACTTC. Translating gives CASSLDLNQAKNIQYF.

This chain links TRBV7-2 with TRBJ2-5; D gene uncertain. Trimming took off 5 bases at V and 2 bases at J, with 3 bases between the two ends. The CDR3 contains 11 residues. Germline values: CDR1 SGHTA, CDR2 FQGNSA. CDR3 bases: TGTGCCAGCAGCGAACAAGAGACCCAGTACTTC. Its translation: CASSEQETQYF.

This sequence joins TRBV6-1 and TRBJ2-3; 12 bases are a match to TRBD2. Germline V CDR1 and CDR2: MNHNS, SASEGT. The CDR3 length is 15 residues. The V gene end was trimmed by 2 bases and the J gene end by 8 bases; junction bases not matched to a gene: 5. Here the CDR3 DNA reads TGTGCCAGCAGTGAACTAGCGGGAGGGCCAGGTACGCAGTATTTT. Translation: CASSELAGGPGTQYF.

In this sample, this clonotype is medium-sized. V is TRBV5-1 and J is TRBJ2-7, with 12 bases fitting TRBD1. The CDR3 length is 14 residues. J was trimmed by 6 bases and V by 4 bases; bases with no gene match: 5. Germline CDR1 reads SGHRS; CDR2 reads YFSETQ. CDR3 nucleotides: TGCGCCAGCAGCAAAGGGACAGGGGGCGCCGAGCAGTACTTC. Translation: CASSKGTGGAEQYF.

The J gene is TRBJ2-7, the V gene TRBV5-4, with a possible D match to TRBD2 (5 bases). Trimming removed 0 bases from V and 4 bases from J, with 14 bases in between. CDR3 length: 15 amino acids. CDR1 and CDR2 from the germline V gene are SGHNT and YYREEE (reference sequence). The CDR3 region has the DNA TGTGCCAGCAGCTTGGGCGGAGCGGAGAAATACGAGCAGTACTTC. Translating it yields CASSLGGAEKYEQYF. Full variable domain (outside the CDR3, taken from reference TRBV5-4 and TRBJ2-7): ETGVTQSPTHLIKTRGQQVTLRCSSQSGHNTVSWYQQALGQGPQFIFQYYREEENGRGNFPPRFSGLQFPNYSSELNVNALELDDSALYLCASSLGGAEKYEQYFGPGTRLTVT.

This clonotype was recorded at least ten times. This sequence joins TRBV5-4 and TRBJ2-4; 8 nucleotides line up with TRBD2. The CDR3 has 16 amino acids. Germline V gene lookup returns CDR1 SGHNT and CDR2 YYREEE (reference sequence). V was clipped by 0 bases and J by 8 bases; unmatched bases: 10. Written as DNA, the CDR3 is TGTGCCAGCAGCTTGGCATCTAGCGCGGGGGGAGACATTCAGTACTTC. Protein: CASSLASSAGGDIQYF.

As DNA, the CDR3 is TGTGCCAGCAGTCCGGATATCAAGAACTATGGCTACACCTTC. Residues: CASSPDIKNYGYTF. The V gene is TRBV7-8, the J gene TRBJ1-2; no clear D. The ends were cut back, 6 bases at V and 2 bases at J, with 13 bases in the middle. This CDR3 region has 14 residues. The germline V gene encodes CDR1 SGHVS and CDR2 FQNEAQ. Using reference TRBV7-8 and TRBJ1-2 for the parts outside the CDR3, the full variable domain is GAGVSQSPRYKVAKRGQDVALRCDPISGHVSLFWYQQALGQGPEFLTYFQNEAQLDKSGLPSDRFFAERPEGSVSTLKIQRTQQEDSAVYLCASSPDIKNYGYTFGSGTRLTVV.

This chain uses TRBV3-1 with TRBJ2-5, with D unclear. This CDR3 contains 12 residues. V gave up 3 bases and J gave up 5 bases, with 7 bases separating them. CDR1 is LGHDT, CDR2 YNNKEL, per germline (reference sequence). As DNA, the CDR3 is TGTGCCAGCAGCCAGTCATTGGAGACCCAGTACTTC. It yields the protein CASSQSLETQYF.